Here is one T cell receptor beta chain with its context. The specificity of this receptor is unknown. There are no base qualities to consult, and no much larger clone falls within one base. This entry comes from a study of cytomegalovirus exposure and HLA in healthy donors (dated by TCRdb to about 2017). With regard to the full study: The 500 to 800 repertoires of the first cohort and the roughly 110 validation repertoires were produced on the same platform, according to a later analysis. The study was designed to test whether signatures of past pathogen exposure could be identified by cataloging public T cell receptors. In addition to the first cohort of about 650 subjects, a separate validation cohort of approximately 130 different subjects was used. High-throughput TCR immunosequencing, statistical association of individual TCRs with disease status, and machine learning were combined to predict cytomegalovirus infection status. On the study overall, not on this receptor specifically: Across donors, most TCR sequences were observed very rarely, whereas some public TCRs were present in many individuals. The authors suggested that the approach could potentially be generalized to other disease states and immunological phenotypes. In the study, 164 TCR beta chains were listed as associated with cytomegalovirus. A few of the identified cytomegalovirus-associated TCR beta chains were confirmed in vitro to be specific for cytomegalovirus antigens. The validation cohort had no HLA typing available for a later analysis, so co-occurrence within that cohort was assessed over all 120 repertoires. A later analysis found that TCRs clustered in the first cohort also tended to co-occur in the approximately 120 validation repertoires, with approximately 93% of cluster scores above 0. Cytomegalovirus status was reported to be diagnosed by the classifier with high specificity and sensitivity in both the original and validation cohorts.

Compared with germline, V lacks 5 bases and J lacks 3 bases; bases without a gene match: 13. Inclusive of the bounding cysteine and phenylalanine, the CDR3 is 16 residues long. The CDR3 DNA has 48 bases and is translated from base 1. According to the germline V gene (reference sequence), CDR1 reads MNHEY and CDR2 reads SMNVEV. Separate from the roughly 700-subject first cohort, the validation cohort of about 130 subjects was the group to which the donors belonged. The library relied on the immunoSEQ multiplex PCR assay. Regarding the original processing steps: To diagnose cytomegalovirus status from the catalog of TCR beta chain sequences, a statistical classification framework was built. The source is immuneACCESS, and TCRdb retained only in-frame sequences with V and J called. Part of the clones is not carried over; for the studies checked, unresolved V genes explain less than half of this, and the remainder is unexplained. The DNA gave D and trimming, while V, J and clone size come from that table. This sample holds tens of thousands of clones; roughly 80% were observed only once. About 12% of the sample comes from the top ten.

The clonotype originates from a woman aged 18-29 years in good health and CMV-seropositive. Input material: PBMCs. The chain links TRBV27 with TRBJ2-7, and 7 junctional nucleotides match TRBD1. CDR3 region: CASSPYQTGFGYEQYF. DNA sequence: TGTGCCAGCAGTCCCTATCAGACAGGGTTTGGCTACGAGCAGTACTTC.